A selection of T cell receptor beta chains follows, all from one sample in a study of CD8+ T cells in alopecia areata. The assay was immunoSEQ multiplex PCR, and TCRdb's table has in-frame clones only and misses some. The sample lists under 300,000 clones, 67% occurring once. The sequenced sample was CD4+ T cells sorted from blood, obtained at week 0. These receptors all come from a human donor with alopecia areata. Each CDR3 is given with its conserved first and last residue. D genes are given only for firm matches. Rows may omit the clone size; those that give it use once, few, many or a size class.

j_call: TRBJ1-1
clone_size: -
d_call: -
v_call: TRBV29-1
cdr3_nt: TGCAGCGTTGCCCACAGTATAGAAAACACTGAAGCTTTCTTT
cdr3_aa: CSVAHSIENTEAFF

j_call: TRBJ1-2
clone_size: -
d_call: -
v_call: TRBV7-6
cdr3_nt: TGTGCCAGCAGCTTAGGGCAGGGAGATGGCTACACCTTC
cdr3_aa: CASSLGQGDGYTF

j_call: TRBJ1-5
clone_size: -
d_call: TRBD1
v_call: TRBV7-9
cdr3_nt: TGTGCCAGCAGCCGGGACAGGGAACAGCCCCAGCATTTT
cdr3_aa: CASSRDREQPQHF

j_call: TRBJ1-5
clone_size: once
d_call: -
v_call: TRBV30
cdr3_nt: TGTGCCTGGAGTTCCCGCCGGGATCAGCCCCAGCATTTT
cdr3_aa: CAWSSRRDQPQHF

j_call: TRBJ1-4
clone_size: -
d_call: -
v_call: TRBV29-1
cdr3_nt: TGCAGCGCCCGACAAGATGGTAATGAAAAACTGTTTTTT
cdr3_aa: CSARQDGNEKLFF

j_call: TRBJ2-5
clone_size: -
d_call: TRBD2
v_call: TRBV30
cdr3_nt: TGTGCCTGGAGTAGGGCACGCGGGGGGGCCAGGGAGACCCAGTACTTC
cdr3_aa: CAWSRARGGARETQYF

j_call: TRBJ2-7
clone_size: -
d_call: -
v_call: TRBV6-5
cdr3_nt: TGTGCCAGCAGTGGCCCCGGCTCCTACGAGCAGTACTTC
cdr3_aa: CASSGPGSYEQYF

j_call: TRBJ1-1
clone_size: few
d_call: -
v_call: TRBV7-9
cdr3_nt: TGTGCCAGCAGCTTAGTTCCGAACACTGAAGCTTTCTTT
cdr3_aa: CASSLVPNTEAFF

j_call: TRBJ2-1
clone_size: few
d_call: -
v_call: TRBV21-1
cdr3_nt: TGTGCCAGCAACAAAGAACAGCGGGAGCAGTTCTTC
cdr3_aa: CASNKEQREQFF

j_call: TRBJ2-7
clone_size: -
d_call: TRBD2
v_call: TRBV18
cdr3_nt: TGTGCCAGCTCACCCCGGAGTTTAATAGCGGGGCCCTACGAGCAGTACTTC
cdr3_aa: CASSPRSLIAGPYEQYF

j_call: TRBJ2-7
clone_size: -
d_call: -
v_call: TRBV5-1
cdr3_nt: TGCGCCAGCAGCTTGCCACAGAGCTACGAGCAGTACTTC
cdr3_aa: CASSLPQSYEQYF

j_call: TRBJ1-5
clone_size: -
d_call: TRBD1
v_call: TRBV30
cdr3_nt: TGTGCCTGGAGTCCCCAGGGGGCACAGCCCCAGCATTTT
cdr3_aa: CAWSPQGAQPQHF

j_call: TRBJ1-2
clone_size: -
d_call: TRBD1
v_call: TRBV29-1
cdr3_nt: TGCAGCGTCGCGACAGGGGGCGCGGATGGCTACACCTTC
cdr3_aa: CSVATGGADGYTF

j_call: TRBJ2-7
clone_size: -
d_call: TRBD1
v_call: TRBV6-6
cdr3_nt: TGTGCCAGCAGACTAGACAGGGCCCACGAGCAGTACTTC
cdr3_aa: CASRLDRAHEQYF

j_call: TRBJ1-1
clone_size: few
d_call: -
v_call: TRBV30
cdr3_nt: TGTGCCTGGTCTTTAGAAGCGTTCGGCACTGAAGCTTTCTTT
cdr3_aa: CAWSLEAFGTEAFF

j_call: TRBJ2-1
clone_size: -
d_call: -
v_call: TRBV30
cdr3_nt: TGTGCCTCCCAGGGGGGGGAGCGTGAGCAGTTCTTC
cdr3_aa: CASQGGEREQFF

j_call: TRBJ1-6
clone_size: -
d_call: TRBD1
v_call: TRBV30
cdr3_nt: TGTGCCTGGAGTGTAGGGGGCAATTCACCCCTCCACTTT
cdr3_aa: CAWSVGGNSPLHF

j_call: TRBJ1-4
clone_size: -
d_call: -
v_call: TRBV7-9
cdr3_nt: TGTGCCAGCAGCCCCCCCGTTGGGGTAGGTGAAAAACTGTTTTTT
cdr3_aa: CASSPPVGVGEKLFF

j_call: TRBJ1-2
clone_size: -
d_call: -
v_call: TRBV7-9
cdr3_nt: TGTGCCAGCAGCTTAGGGTCCCACCTGCCAGATGGCTACACCTTC
cdr3_aa: CASSLGSHLPDGYTF

j_call: TRBJ2-5
clone_size: once
d_call: -
v_call: TRBV7-9
cdr3_nt: TGTGCCAGCAGCCCAGTTTTGGAGACCCAGTACTTC
cdr3_aa: CASSPVLETQYF

j_call: TRBJ2-5
clone_size: -
d_call: TRBD1
v_call: TRBV5-4
cdr3_nt: TGTGCCAGCAGCCCGGTAACAGGGGGCTCGGAGACCCAGTACTTC
cdr3_aa: CASSPVTGGSETQYF

j_call: TRBJ1-2
clone_size: -
d_call: -
v_call: TRBV20-1
cdr3_nt: TGCAGTGCTGGGACTGTCTATGGCTACACCTTC
cdr3_aa: CSAGTVYGYTF

j_call: TRBJ2-5
clone_size: -
d_call: TRBD1
v_call: TRBV7-7
cdr3_nt: TGTGCTAGCAGCTTAGTTGGCAGGGGGGAGACCCAGTACTTC
cdr3_aa: CASSLVGRGETQYF

j_call: TRBJ1-2
clone_size: -
d_call: TRBD1
v_call: TRBV5-4
cdr3_nt: TGTGCCAGCAGCCCGAGGGGGCGGAGTTTCTATGGCTACACCTTC
cdr3_aa: CASSPRGRSFYGYTF

j_call: TRBJ1-2
clone_size: -
d_call: TRBD1
v_call: TRBV4-2
cdr3_nt: TGTGCCAGCAGCCAAGGACCCGATAAGCAGGGGGCTCGTGGCTACACCTTC
cdr3_aa: CASSQGPDKQGARGYTF

j_call: TRBJ2-1
clone_size: -
d_call: -
v_call: TRBV5-6
cdr3_nt: TGTGCCAGCAGCTGGGGGGGCCCGAGCTCCTACAATGAGCAGTTCTTC
cdr3_aa: CASSWGGPSSYNEQFF

j_call: TRBJ2-5
clone_size: -
d_call: -
v_call: TRBV29-1
cdr3_nt: TGCAGCGCCAGGGGAGGGGAAGAGACCCAGTACTTC
cdr3_aa: CSARGGEETQYF

j_call: TRBJ2-5
clone_size: -
d_call: -
v_call: TRBV7-2
cdr3_nt: TGTGCCAGCAGCTGGCGGGGAGGAGAGACCCAGTACTTC
cdr3_aa: CASSWRGGETQYF

j_call: TRBJ2-5
clone_size: -
d_call: TRBD2
v_call: TRBV5-1
cdr3_nt: TGCGCCAGCAACCGACTAGCGGGAGCTCAAGAGACCCAGTACTTC
cdr3_aa: CASNRLAGAQETQYF

j_call: TRBJ2-3
clone_size: once
d_call: -
v_call: TRBV5-4
cdr3_nt: TGTGCCAGCAGCTTGGCCACGGCTAGCACAGATACGCAGTATTTT
cdr3_aa: CASSLATASTDTQYF

j_call: TRBJ2-5
clone_size: -
d_call: TRBD2
v_call: TRBV10-3
cdr3_nt: TGTGCCATCAGTGAGCCTACTAGCGGGCTAGAGACCCAGTACTTC
cdr3_aa: CAISEPTSGLETQYF

j_call: TRBJ2-7
clone_size: -
d_call: TRBD1
v_call: TRBV10-3
cdr3_nt: TGTGCCATCAGTTGGGACAGGAGCTCCTACGAGCAGTACTTC
cdr3_aa: CAISWDRSSYEQYF

j_call: TRBJ2-5
clone_size: few
d_call: -
v_call: TRBV6-6
cdr3_nt: TGTGCCAGCAGTTACCGGGAGACCCAGTACTTC
cdr3_aa: CASSYRETQYF